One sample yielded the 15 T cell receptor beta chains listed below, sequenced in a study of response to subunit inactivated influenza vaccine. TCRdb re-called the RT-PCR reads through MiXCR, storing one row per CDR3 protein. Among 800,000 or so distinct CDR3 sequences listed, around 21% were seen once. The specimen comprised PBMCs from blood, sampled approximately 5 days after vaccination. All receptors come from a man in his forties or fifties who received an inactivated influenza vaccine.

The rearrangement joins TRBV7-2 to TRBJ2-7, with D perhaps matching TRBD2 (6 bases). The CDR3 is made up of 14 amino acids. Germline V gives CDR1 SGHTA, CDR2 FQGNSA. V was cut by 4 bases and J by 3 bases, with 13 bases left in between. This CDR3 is CASSSRTTFYEQYF. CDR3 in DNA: TGTGCCAGCAGCTCCCGGACTACTTTCTACGAGCAGTACTTC.

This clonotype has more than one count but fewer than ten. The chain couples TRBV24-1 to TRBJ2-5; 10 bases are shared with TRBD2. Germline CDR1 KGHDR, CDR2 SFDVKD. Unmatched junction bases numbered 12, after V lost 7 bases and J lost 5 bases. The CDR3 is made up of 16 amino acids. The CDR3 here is CATSVDSGGWSETQYF. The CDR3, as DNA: TGTGCCACCAGCGTTGATAGCGGGGGGTGGAGTGAGACCCAGTACTTC.

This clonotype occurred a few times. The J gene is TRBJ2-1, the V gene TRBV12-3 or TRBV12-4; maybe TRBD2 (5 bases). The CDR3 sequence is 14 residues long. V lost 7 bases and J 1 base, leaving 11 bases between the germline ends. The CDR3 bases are TGTGCCAGCACCCCGGACTCATCCTACAATGAGCAGTTCTTC. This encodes CASTPDSSYNEQFF.

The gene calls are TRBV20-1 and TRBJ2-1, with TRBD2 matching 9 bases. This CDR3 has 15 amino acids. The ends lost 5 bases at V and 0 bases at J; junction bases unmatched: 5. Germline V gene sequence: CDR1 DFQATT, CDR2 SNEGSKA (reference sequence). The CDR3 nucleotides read TGCAGTGCTCCTCGACTAGCGGCCTCCTACAATGAGCAGTTCTTC. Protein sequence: CSAPRLAASYNEQFF.

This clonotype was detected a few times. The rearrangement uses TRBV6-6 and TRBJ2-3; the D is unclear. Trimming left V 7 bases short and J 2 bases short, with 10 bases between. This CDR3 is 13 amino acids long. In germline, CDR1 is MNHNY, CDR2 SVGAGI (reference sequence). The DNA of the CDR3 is TGTGCCAGCAACGAAGGGTTCACAGATACGCAGTATTTT. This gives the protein CASNEGFTDTQYF.

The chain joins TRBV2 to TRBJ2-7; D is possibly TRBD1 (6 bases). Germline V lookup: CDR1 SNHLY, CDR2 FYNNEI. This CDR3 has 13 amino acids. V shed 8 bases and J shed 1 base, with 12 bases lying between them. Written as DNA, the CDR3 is TGTGCCAGCGAGGGGGAGTTGTCCTACGAGCAGTACTTC. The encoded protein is CASEGELSYEQYF.

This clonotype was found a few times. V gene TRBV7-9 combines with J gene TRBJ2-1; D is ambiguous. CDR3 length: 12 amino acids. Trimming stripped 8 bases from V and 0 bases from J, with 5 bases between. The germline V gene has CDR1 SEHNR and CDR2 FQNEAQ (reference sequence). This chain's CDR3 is CASPSSYNEQFF. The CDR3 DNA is TGTGCCAGCCCGAGCTCCTACAATGAGCAGTTCTTC.

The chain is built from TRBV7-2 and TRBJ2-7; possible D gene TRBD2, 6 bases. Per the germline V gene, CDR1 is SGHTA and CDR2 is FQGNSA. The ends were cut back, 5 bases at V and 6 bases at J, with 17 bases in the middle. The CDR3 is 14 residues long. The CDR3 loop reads CASSLLGGRTEQYF. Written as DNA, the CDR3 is TGTGCCAGCAGCCTCCTCGGGGGACGCACCGAGCAGTACTTC.

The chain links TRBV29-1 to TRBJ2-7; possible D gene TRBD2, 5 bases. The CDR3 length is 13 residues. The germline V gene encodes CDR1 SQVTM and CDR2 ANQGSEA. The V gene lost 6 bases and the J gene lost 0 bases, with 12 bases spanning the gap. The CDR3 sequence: CSVSVRDSYEQYF. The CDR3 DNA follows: TGCAGCGTCAGCGTCCGGGACTCCTACGAGCAGTACTTC.

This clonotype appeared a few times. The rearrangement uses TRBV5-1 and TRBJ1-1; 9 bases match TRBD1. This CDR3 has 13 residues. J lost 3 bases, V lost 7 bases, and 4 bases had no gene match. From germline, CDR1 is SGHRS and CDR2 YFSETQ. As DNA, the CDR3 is TGCGCCAGCGGCTGGACAGGGGACACTGAAGCTTTCTTT. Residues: CASGWTGDTEAFF. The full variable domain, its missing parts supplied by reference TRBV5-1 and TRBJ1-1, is KAGVTQTPRYLIKTRGQQVTLSCSPISGHRSVSWYQQTPGQGLQFLFEYFSETQRNKGNFPGRFSGRQFSNSRSEMNVSTLELGDSALYLCASGWTGDTEAFFGQGTRLTVV.

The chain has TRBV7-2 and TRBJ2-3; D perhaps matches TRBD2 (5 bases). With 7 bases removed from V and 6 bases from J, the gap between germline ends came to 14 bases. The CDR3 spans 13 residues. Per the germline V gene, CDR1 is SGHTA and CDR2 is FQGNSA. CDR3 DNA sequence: TGTGCCAGCACACGGGAACTGAGGGATACGCAGTATTTT. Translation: CASTRELRDTQYF.

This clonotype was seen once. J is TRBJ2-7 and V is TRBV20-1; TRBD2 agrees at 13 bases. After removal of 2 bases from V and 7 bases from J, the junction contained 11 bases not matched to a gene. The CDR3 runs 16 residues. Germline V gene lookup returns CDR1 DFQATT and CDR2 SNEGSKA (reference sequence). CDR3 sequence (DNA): TGCAGTGCTAGACCCCGACTAGCGGGAGGTACCTGGGAGCAGTACTTC. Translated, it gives CSARPRLAGGTWEQYF.

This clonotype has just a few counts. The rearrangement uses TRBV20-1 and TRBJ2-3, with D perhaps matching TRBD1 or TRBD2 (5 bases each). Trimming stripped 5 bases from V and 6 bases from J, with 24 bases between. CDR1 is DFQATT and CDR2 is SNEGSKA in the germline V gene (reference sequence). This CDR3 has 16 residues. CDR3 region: CSAPPGSWGRGDTQYF. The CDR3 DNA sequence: TGCAGTGCTCCTCCCGGTTCGTGGGGGAGAGGGGATACGCAGTATTTT.

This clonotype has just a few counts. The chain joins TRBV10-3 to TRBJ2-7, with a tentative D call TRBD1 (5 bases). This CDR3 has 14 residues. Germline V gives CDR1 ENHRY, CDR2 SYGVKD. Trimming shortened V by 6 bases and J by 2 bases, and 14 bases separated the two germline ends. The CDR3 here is CAISGHESPYEQYF. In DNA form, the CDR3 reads TGTGCCATCAGCGGACATGAATCTCCCTACGAGCAGTACTTC.

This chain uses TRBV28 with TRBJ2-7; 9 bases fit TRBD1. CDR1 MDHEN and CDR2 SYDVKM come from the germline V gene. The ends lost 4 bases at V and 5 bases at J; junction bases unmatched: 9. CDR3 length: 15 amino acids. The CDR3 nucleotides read TGTGCCAGCAGTTCAACCGGGACAGGGAGCCACGAGCAGTACTTC. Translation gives CASSSTGTGSHEQYF.